Sequencing of this T cell receptor (beta chain) was carried out in a study of shared clonotypes between healthy human individuals. Study summary: The cohort had two women and a few men, ages 18 to 49. CD4 naive and CD4 memory each took three plates per donor, while CD8 naive took two and CD8 memory one.

Losses at the gene ends were 4 bases for V and 2 bases for J; bases not matched to a gene: 5. Germline assignment: CDR1 SGHRS and CDR2 YFSETQ. CDR3 length: 14 residues. Around 220 ng DNA, about 33,000 T cell genomes, went into each sorted-subset replicate PCR. Produced via immunoSEQ multiplex PCR; TCRdb's table is partial and in-frame only. Among approximately 2,000,000 clones listed, 90% to 95% were seen once. Cells designated naive CD8 were CD45RO-negative and were positively selected for CCR7, with terminally differentiated effector memory CD45RA+ cells excluded. This chain joins TRBV5-1 and TRBJ1-2; the match to TRBD1 covers 7 bases. Sequenced sample: naive CD8+ T cells from PBMCs. This receptor was obtained from a man younger than 30 in good health. Some clones in this sample may be carry-over from other donors' samples. The CDR3 region is CASSATGQNYGYTF. In DNA form, the CDR3 reads TGCGCCAGCAGCGCCACGGGACAGAACTATGGCTACACCTTC.